This TCR beta chain was observed in a study of OX40 agonist ivuxolimab in advanced cancers. Study at large: Ivuxolimab, an antibody acting as an agonist of OX40 (CD134), was used to treat patients.

Profiled with immunoSEQ multiplex PCR; TCRdb holds only in-frame clones, not every one. The table lists 80,000 to 85,000 clones, around 84% of them singletons. Turning to this clone: What it binds is unknown.

Anyone with autoimmune disease history or systemic immunosuppression was excluded. General study findings and limits: Clonal expansion by week 6 occurred in CD4+ and CD8+ blood T cells (at 0.1 to 3.0 mg/kg). In CD8+ T cells, expanded clones were on average more numerous than in CD4+.

The CDR3 is 11 residues long. The V end lost 3 bases, the J end lost 4 bases, and 1 base lay between the germline ends. CDR1 WSHSY and CDR2 SAAADI come from the germline V gene. The receptor was derived from an adult with an advanced solid tumor such as melanoma, head and neck, liver or kidney cancer. The rearrangement uses TRBV10-2 and TRBJ2-1; D remains ambiguous. The material sequenced was CD4+ or CD8+ T cells sorted from blood, taken in a trial of the OX40 agonist ivuxolimab. In nucleotides, the CDR3 is TGCGCCAGCAGTGATTACAATGAGCAGTTCTTC. Translated: CASSDYNEQFF.